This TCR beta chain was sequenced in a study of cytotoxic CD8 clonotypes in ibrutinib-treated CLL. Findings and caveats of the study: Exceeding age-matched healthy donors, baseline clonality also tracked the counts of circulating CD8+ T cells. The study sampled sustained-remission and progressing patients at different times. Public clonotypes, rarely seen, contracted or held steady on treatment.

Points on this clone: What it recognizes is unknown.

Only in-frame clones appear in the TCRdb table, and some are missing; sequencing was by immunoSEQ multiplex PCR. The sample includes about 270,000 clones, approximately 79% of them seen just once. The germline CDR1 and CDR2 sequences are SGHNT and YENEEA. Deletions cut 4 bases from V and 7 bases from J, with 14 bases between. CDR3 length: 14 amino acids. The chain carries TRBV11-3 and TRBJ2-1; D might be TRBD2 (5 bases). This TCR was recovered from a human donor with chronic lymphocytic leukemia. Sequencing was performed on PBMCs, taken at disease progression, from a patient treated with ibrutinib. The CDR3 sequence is CASSSARGWNEQFF. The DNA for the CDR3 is TGTGCCAGCAGCTCCGCTCGGGGATGGAATGAGCAGTTCTTC.